The rows below give T cell receptor beta chains drawn from one sample of a study of cytomegalovirus exposure and HLA in healthy donors. Profiling relied on immunoSEQ multiplex PCR, and the TCRdb table lists in-frame clones only, not all of them. The sample has 110,000 to 150,000 clones, more than 75% seen once. The sample taken for sequencing was PBMCs. The origin of the receptors is a woman under 30 in good health and CMV-seropositive. Each CDR3 is given with its conserved first and last residue. The order of the fields is V gene, J gene, CDR3 protein.

TRBV19	TRBJ1-5	CASSTRQGQPQHF
TRBV29-1	TRBJ1-2	CSVERAGGRGSSNYGYTF
TRBV19	TRBJ2-1	CASRLDRLTTNEQFF
TRBV18	TRBJ1-1	CASSPGQGGGINTEAFF
TRBV25-1	TRBJ2-1	CASSGGFPNEQFF
TRBV6-5	TRBJ1-2	CASSYSNLQAWGYTF
TRBV28	TRBJ1-5	CASSLNRGPQHF
TRBV19	TRBJ1-1	CASNLGTGGMNTEAFF
TRBV2	TRBJ1-2	CASSDKQNYGYTF
TRBV7-2	TRBJ1-3	CASSSQGSGNTIYF
TRBV10-3	TRBJ2-5	CAIRRGGAETQYF
TRBV5-1	TRBJ2-5	CASSLGSGPSETQYF
TRBV11-2	TRBJ2-1	CASSRRLADYNEQFF
TRBV5-1	TRBJ1-2	CASSRGQGDSYGYTF
TRBV30	TRBJ1-5	CAWSVGGSNQPQHF
TRBV18	TRBJ2-7	CASSPGTGAYEQYF
TRBV6-5	TRBJ2-1	CASSYRTAGNEQFF
TRBV4-1	TRBJ1-1	CASSQRLGNTEAFF
TRBV29-1	TRBJ2-7	CSVRESYEQYF
TRBV7-2	TRBJ2-3	CASSLAPGLALSTDTQYF
TRBV5-4	TRBJ2-1	CASSEGGGRANEQFF
TRBV13	TRBJ1-2	CASSPGTFGYTF
TRBV5-1	TRBJ2-3	CASSLAGRGGDTQYF
TRBV29-1	TRBJ2-4	CSVALAEGIQYF
TRBV7-2	TRBJ1-5	CASSLSGNQPQHF
TRBV11-2	TRBJ2-1	CASSLDRLAGYNEQFF
TRBV4-3	TRBJ1-2	CASSQGSGGLYGYTF
TRBV6-5	TRBJ1-4	CASTNLATNEKLFF
TRBV6-6	TRBJ2-1	CASRMTGLVVSEQFF
TRBV29-1	TRBJ1-2	CSVEDLGGWGGYTF
TRBV5-6	TRBJ1-2	CASSRRGDRTYTF
TRBV7-2	TRBJ1-1	CASQFMNTEAFF
TRBV28	TRBJ2-2	CASSTGGHTGELFF
TRBV29-1	TRBJ1-1	CSGHKGENTEAFF
TRBV6-5	TRBJ2-7	CASSSHRASYEQYF
TRBV6-4	TRBJ2-2	CASSDSTSGDNTGELFF
TRBV14	TRBJ1-1	CASSLIPGTANTEAFF
TRBV29-1	TRBJ1-2	CSVKGQVNGYTF
TRBV7-9	TRBJ2-7	CSSEGGGNEQYF
TRBV28	TRBJ1-3	CASSSTVDSGNTIYF
TRBV13	TRBJ2-7	CASSREGGSYEQYF
TRBV7-9	TRBJ1-6	CASSLVSLLSPLHF
TRBV7-2	TRBJ2-2	CASSVVTGGELFF
TRBV5-6	TRBJ1-5	CASSSQGGRGSDQPQHF
TRBV5-1	TRBJ2-5	CASSLGQIHQETQYF
TRBV6-1	TRBJ2-4	CASGDGGLAKNIQYF